Each of the 8 T cell receptor beta chains below was sequenced from the same sample in a study of early T cells in non-severe SARS-CoV-2 infection. TCRdb used MiXCR to reprocess the 5' RACE reads, holding one entry per CDR3 protein. Altogether tens of thousands of distinct CDR3 sequences are present, 12% being singletons, with the ten largest covering about 8.9%. Material for sequencing was whole blood. The receptor set was obtained from an adult who was a healthcare worker with PCR-confirmed SARS-CoV-2 infection or an uninfected control (not recorded which).

This clonotype was counted at least ten times. The CDR3 nucleotides read TGTGCCGCGTGGGCCTCAGCTAACTATGGCTACACCTTC. It specifies CAAWASANYGYTF. The rearrangement uses TRBV6-6 and TRBJ1-2, with D unclear. Looked up from germline, CDR1 is MNHNY and CDR2 is SVGAGI (reference sequence). The CDR3 runs 13 residues. The V end lost 11 bases, the J end lost 0 bases, and 13 bases lay between the germline ends.

In its sample, this clonotype was seen many times. The DNA for the CDR3 is TGTGCCAGCAGTTTGGTGGGGTCCTACAATGAGCAGTTCTTC. Translation gives CASSLVGSYNEQFF. The chain carries TRBV28 and TRBJ2-1; D uncertain. The CDR3 totals 14 residues. Germline V gene data show CDR1 as MDHEN and CDR2 as SYDVKM. V dropped 3 bases and J dropped 1 base, with 7 bases sitting between them.

This clonotype has at least ten counts. The V gene is TRBV7-6, the J gene TRBJ2-3; weak D call: TRBD1 (5 bases). The germline CDR1 and CDR2 sequences are SGHVS and FNYEAQ. The CDR3 contains 13 residues. Trimming removed 6 bases at V and 4 bases at J, with 11 bases between. CDR3 nucleotides: TGTGCCAGCAGTTCCCCAGGGCCAGATACGCAGTATTTT. This translates into CASSSPGPDTQYF.

In its sample, this clonotype was seen a few times. The rearrangement uses TRBV5-1 and TRBJ1-2; perhaps TRBD1 as D (5 bases). Germline V lookup: CDR1 SGHRS, CDR2 YFSETQ. The CDR3 totals 13 residues. V lost 0 bases to trimming and J lost 5 bases, with 8 bases between them. Written as DNA, the CDR3 is TGCGCCAGCAGCTTGGGTACAGGATATGGCTACACCTTC. Residues: CASSLGTGYGYTF. Based on the CDR3 plus reference TRBV5-1 and TRBJ1-2, the full variable domain is KAGVTQTPRYLIKTRGQQVTLSCSPISGHRSVSWYQQTPGQGLQFLFEYFSETQRNKGNFPGRFSGRQFSNSRSEMNVSTLELGDSALYLCASSLGTGYGYTFGSGTRLTVV.

This clonotype was seen many times. The chain has TRBV9 and TRBJ1-5; TRBD1 is a possible D gene (6 bases). The V gene lost 2 bases and the J gene lost 5 bases, with 14 bases spanning the gap. Germline lookup yields CDR1 SGDLS and CDR2 YYNGEE. This CDR3 has 15 residues. The CDR3 coding sequence is TGTGCCAGCAGCGTCGTCCACAGGGCGGATCAGCCCCAGCATTTT. Its translation: CASSVVHRADQPQHF. The full variable domain, completed using reference TRBV9 and TRBJ1-5, is DSGVTQTPKHLITATGQRVTLRCSPRSGDLSVYWYQQSLDQGLQFLIQYYNGEERAKGNILERFSAQQFPDLHSELNLSSLELGDSALYFCASSVVHRADQPQHFGDGTRLSIL.

The table lists this clonotype with a few counts. The J gene is TRBJ2-2, the V gene TRBV6-5, with TRBD1 identical over 8 bases. This CDR3 has 17 amino acids. V dropped 6 bases and J dropped 0; count of bases not matched to a gene: 9. Germline CDR1 and CDR2: MNHEY and SVGAGI. The CDR3 spells CASSPYPGQANTGELFF. The CDR3 nucleotides are TGTGCCAGCAGCCCTTATCCGGGACAGGCGAACACCGGGGAGCTGTTTTTT.

The genes are TRBV12-3 or TRBV12-4 and TRBJ2-1; TRBD1 is a possible D gene (5 bases). This CDR3 is 13 amino acids long. V lost 1 base and J 6 bases, leaving 7 bases between the germline ends. The CDR3, as DNA: TGTGCCAGCAGTTTAGGACAGATCAATGAGCAGTTCTTC. It yields the protein CASSLGQINEQFF.

The gene calls are TRBV15 and TRBJ2-1; 10 bases agree with TRBD2. There are 17 residues in the CDR3. With 0 bases clipped from V and 6 bases from J, the junction kept 8 bases outside the gene matches. Germline V gives CDR1 LNHNV, CDR2 YYDKDF (reference sequence). CDR3 bases: TGTGCCACCAGCAGAGAGGGTAGGCTAGCGGGAGTCAATGAGCAGTTCTTC. Translated: CATSREGRLAGVNEQFF.